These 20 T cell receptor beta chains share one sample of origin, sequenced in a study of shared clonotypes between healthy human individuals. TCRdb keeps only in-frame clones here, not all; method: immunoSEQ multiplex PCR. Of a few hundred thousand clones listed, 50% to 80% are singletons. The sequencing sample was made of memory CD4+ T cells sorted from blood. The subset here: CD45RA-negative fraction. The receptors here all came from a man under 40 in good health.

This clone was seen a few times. CDR3 nucleotides: TGTGCCAGCAGCCCCCGGACAGGGAAGGGATACGAGCAGTACTTC. The encoded protein is CASSPRTGKGYEQYF. V and J are TRBV7-9 and TRBJ2-7; 8 nucleotides align to TRBD1. Germline V lookup: CDR1 SEHNR, CDR2 FQNEAQ (reference sequence). CDR3 length: 15 residues. J lost 4 bases, V lost 5 bases, and 10 bases had no gene match. Full variable domain (outside the CDR3, taken from reference TRBV7-9 and TRBJ2-7): DTGVSQNPRHKITKRGQNVTFRCDPISEHNRLYWYRQTLGQGPEFLTYFQNEAQLEKSRLLSDRFSAERPKGSFSTLEIQRTEQGDSAMYLCASSPRTGKGYEQYFGPGTRLTVT.

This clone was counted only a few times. The CDR3 protein is CASSQWGQGHYEQYF. The DNA of the CDR3 is TGTGCCAGCAGCCAATGGGGACAGGGGCACTACGAGCAGTACTTC. This chain joins TRBV14 and TRBJ2-7, with TRBD1 identical over 10 bases. This CDR3 spans 15 amino acids. The V gene end was trimmed by 2 bases and the J gene end by 3 bases; junction bases not matched to a gene: 4. Germline-derived CDR1 and CDR2 are SGHDN and FVKESK.

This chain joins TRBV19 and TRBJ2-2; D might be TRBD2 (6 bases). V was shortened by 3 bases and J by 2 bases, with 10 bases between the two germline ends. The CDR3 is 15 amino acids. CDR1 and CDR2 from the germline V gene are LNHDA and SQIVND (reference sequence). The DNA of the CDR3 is TGTGCCAGTAGTATGGCGGGGATTAACACCGGGGAGCTGTTTTTT. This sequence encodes CASSMAGINTGELFF.

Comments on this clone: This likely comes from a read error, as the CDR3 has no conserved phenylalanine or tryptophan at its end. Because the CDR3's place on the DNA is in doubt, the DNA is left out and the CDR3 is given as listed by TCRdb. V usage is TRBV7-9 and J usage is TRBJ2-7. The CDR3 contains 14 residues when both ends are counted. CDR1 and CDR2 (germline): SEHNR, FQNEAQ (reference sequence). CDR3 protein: CASSLEGSGTASEL.

CDR3 amino acids: CASSLQVAGPHF. The CDR3 DNA is TGTGCCAGCAGTTTGCAAGTCGCTGGACCTCATTTT. This chain connects TRBV28 to TRBJ1-5; D uncertain. In germline, CDR1 is MDHEN, CDR2 SYDVKM. This CDR3 has 12 amino acids. Trimming shortened V by 3 bases and J by 16 bases, and 16 bases separated the two germline ends.

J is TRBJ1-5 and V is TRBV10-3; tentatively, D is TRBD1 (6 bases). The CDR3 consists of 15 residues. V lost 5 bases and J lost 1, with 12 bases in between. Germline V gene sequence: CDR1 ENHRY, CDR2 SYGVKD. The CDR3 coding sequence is TGTGCCATCAGTCAGGGGCTTGAAAGCAATCAGCCCCAGCATTTT. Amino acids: CAISQGLESNQPQHF.

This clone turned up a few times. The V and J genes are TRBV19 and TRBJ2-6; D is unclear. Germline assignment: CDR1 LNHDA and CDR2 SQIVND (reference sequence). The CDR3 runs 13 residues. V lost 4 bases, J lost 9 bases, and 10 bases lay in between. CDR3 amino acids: CASSNSLFNVLTF. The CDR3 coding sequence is TGTGCCAGTAGTAACAGTCTCTTCAACGTCCTGACTTTC.

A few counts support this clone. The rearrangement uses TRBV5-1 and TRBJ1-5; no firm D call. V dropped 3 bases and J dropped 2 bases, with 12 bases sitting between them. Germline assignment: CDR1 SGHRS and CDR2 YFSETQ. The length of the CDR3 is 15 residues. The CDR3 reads CASSSEGSRNQPQHF. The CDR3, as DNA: TGCGCCAGCAGCTCTGAGGGATCCCGCAATCAGCCCCAGCATTTT. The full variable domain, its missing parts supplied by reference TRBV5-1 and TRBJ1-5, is KAGVTQTPRYLIKTRGQQVTLSCSPISGHRSVSWYQQTPGQGLQFLFEYFSETQRNKGNFPGRFSGRQFSNSRSEMNVSTLELGDSALYLCASSSEGSRNQPQHFGDGTRLSIL.

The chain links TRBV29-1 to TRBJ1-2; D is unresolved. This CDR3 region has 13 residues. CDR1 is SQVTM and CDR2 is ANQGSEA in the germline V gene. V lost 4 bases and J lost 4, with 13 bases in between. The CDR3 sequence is CSVADTGSYGYTF. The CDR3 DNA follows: TGCAGCGTTGCCGACACGGGCTCCTATGGCTACACCTTC.

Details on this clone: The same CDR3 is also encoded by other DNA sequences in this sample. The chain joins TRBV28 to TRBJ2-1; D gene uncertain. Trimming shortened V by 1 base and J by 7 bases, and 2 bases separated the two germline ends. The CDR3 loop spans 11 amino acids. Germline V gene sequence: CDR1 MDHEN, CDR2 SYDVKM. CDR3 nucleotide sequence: TGTGCCAGCAGTTTATTGAATGAGCAGTTCTTC. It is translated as CASSLLNEQFF. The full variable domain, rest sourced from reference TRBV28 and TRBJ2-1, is DVKVTQSSRYLVKRTGEKVFLECVQDMDHENMFWYRQDPGLGLRLIYFSYDVKMKEKGDIPEGYSVSREKKERFSLILESASTNQTSMYLCASSLLNEQFFGPGTRLTVL.

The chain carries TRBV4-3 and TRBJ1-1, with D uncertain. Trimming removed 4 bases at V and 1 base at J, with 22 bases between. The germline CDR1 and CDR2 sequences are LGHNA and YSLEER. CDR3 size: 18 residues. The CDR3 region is CASSLAPWEGGKNTEAFF. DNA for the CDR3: TGCGCCAGCAGCCTCGCGCCTTGGGAGGGAGGCAAGAACACTGAAGCTTTCTTT.

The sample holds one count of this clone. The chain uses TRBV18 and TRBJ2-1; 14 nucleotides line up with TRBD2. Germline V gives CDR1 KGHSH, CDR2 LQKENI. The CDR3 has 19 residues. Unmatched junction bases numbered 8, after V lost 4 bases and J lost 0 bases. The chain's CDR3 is CASSLGTSGRISSYNEQFF. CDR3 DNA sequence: TGTGCCAGCTCACTGGGGACTAGCGGGAGAATTAGCTCCTACAATGAGCAGTTCTTC.

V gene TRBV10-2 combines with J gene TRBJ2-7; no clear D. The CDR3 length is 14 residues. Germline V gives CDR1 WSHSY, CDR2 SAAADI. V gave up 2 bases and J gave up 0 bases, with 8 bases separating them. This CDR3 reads CASSEATPSYEQYF. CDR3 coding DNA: TGCGCCAGCAGTGAGGCTACCCCCTCCTACGAGCAGTACTTC.

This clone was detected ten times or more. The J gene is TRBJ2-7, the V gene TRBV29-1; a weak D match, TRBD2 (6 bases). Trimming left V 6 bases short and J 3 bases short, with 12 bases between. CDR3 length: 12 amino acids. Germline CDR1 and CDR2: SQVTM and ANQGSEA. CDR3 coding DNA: TGCAGCGTCGAGTGGAGGGGCTACGAGCAGTACTTC. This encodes CSVEWRGYEQYF.

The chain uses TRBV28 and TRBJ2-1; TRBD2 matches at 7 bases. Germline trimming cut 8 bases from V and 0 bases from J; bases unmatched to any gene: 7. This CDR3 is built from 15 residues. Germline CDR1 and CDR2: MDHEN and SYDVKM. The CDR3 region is CASVGAGVSYNEQFF. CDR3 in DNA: TGTGCCAGCGTTGGGGCGGGAGTCTCCTACAATGAGCAGTTCTTC.

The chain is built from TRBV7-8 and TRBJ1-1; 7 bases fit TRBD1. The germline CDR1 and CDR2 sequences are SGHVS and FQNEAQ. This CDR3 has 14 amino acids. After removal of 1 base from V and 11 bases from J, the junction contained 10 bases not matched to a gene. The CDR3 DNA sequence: TGTGCCAGCAGCTTAGGACCGACAGGGAGTGCCGCTTTCTTT. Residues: CASSLGPTGSAAFF.

The DNA for the CDR3 is TGCGCCAGCAGCCACACAGGGGATAGAGGTCAGCCCCAGCATTTT. Translating gives CASSHTGDRGQPQHF. The V gene is TRBV4-1, the J gene TRBJ1-5; 7 nucleotides agree with TRBD1. V was pared by 3 bases and J by 6 bases, with 8 bases of the junction left unmatched. CDR1 MGHRA and CDR2 YSYEKL come from the germline V gene. This CDR3 has 15 residues.

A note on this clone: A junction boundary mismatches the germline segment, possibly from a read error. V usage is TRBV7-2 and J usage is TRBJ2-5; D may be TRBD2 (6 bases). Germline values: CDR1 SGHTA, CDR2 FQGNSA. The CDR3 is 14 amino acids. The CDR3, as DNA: TGTGCCAGCAGCGTAGCTAGCGTACAAGAGACCCAGTACTTC. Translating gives CASSVASVQETQYF.

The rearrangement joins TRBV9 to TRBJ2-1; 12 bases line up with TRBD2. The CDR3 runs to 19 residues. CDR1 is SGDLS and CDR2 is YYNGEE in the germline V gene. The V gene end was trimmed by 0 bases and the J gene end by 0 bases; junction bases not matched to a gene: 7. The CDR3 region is CASSVGGTSGPYSYNEQFF. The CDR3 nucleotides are TGTGCCAGCAGCGTAGGAGGGACTAGCGGGCCCTACTCCTACAATGAGCAGTTCTTC.

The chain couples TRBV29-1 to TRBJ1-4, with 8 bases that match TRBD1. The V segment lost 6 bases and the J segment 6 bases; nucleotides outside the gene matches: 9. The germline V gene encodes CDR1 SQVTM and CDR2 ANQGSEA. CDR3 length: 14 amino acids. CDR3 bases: TGCAGCGTGGCACTGACAGGGGTCGATGAAAAACTGTTTTTT. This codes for CSVALTGVDEKLFF.